This entry lists 12 T cell receptor beta chains sequenced from one sample in a study of TIL therapy for anti-PD-1-resistant metastatic lung cancer (TCRdb year 2021). TCR beta CDR3 regions were amplified from genomic DNA by bias-controlled multiplex PCR with the immunoSEQ v3 hsTCRB kit. TCRdb re-hosts the immuneACCESS table, in-frame sequences only. Its copies lack some clones; in the studies checked, an unresolved V gene accounts for under half of them, and the cause for the rest is not known. This sample has tens of thousands of clones in its table, and roughly 91% of those were observed once. The ten top clones hold around 2.6% of the sample. The time point label, as the study defines it: pre-treatment sample, taken before nivolumab and TIL therapy. Sequencing used blood, obtained at baseline. The receptors originated from a person between 25 and 79 years old with non-small cell lung cancer.

CDR3: CASSRRSLGATDTQYF. The DNA of the CDR3 is TGTGCCAGCTCACGACGTTCCCTCGGGGCCACAGATACGCAGTATTTT. The V call is TRBV18, the J call TRBJ2-3; the D gene could be TRBD1 or TRBD2 (5 bases each). The germline gives CDR1 KGHSH, CDR2 LQKENI. The CDR3 sequence is 16 residues long. With 4 bases removed from V and 2 bases from J, the gap between germline ends came to 16 bases.

The chain uses TRBV2 and TRBJ2-5; TRBD1 or TRBD2 may be the D gene (6 bases each). This CDR3 has 15 amino acids. Germline CDR1 reads SNHLY; CDR2 reads FYNNEI. With 6 bases removed from V and 1 base from J, the gap between germline ends came to 15 bases. CDR3 protein: CASSPLGGSQETQYF. CDR3 bases: TGTGCCAGCAGCCCCCTGGGGGGCAGCCAAGAGACCCAGTACTTC.

This clone appeared once. This chain uses TRBV19 with TRBJ2-7, with D possibly matching TRBD2 (6 bases). The V end lost 5 bases, the J end lost 3 bases, and 11 bases lay between the germline ends. Germline CDR1 is LNHDA and CDR2 is SQIVND (reference sequence). CDR3 length: 13 amino acids. DNA of the CDR3: TGTGCCAGTAGTCCGGGGGAGAGCTACGAGCAGTACTTC. It codes for CASSPGESYEQYF.

This clone was seen a handful of times. The genes are TRBV5-1 and TRBJ2-2, with TRBD2 identical over 10 bases. V lost 4 bases, J lost 4 bases, and 4 bases stayed unmatched. The germline CDR1 and CDR2 sequences are SGHRS and YFSETQ. This CDR3 is 15 amino acids long. CDR3 residues: CASSVSGGATGELFF. CDR3 DNA sequence: TGCGCCAGCAGCGTAAGCGGGGGGGCCACCGGGGAGCTGTTTTTT. The full variable domain, with the rest looked up from reference TRBV5-1 and TRBJ2-2, is KAGVTQTPRYLIKTRGQQVTLSCSPISGHRSVSWYQQTPGQGLQFLFEYFSETQRNKGNFPGRFSGRQFSNSRSEMNVSTLELGDSALYLCASSVSGGATGELFFGEGSRLTVL.

The chain couples TRBV7-8 to TRBJ1-4, with 8 bases lining up with TRBD1. The V gene end was trimmed by 5 bases and the J gene end by 2 bases; junction bases not matched to a gene: 7. This CDR3 is 16 amino acids long. The germline V gene encodes CDR1 SGHVS and CDR2 FQNEAQ. The CDR3 DNA reads as TGTGCCAGCAGCCCCGGACAGGGAGCCACTAATGAAAAACTGTTTTTT. The encoded protein is CASSPGQGATNEKLFF.

The V and J genes are TRBV6-5 and TRBJ1-2; D not resolved. The V end lost 7 bases, the J end lost 6 bases, and 12 bases lay between the germline ends. CDR1 is MNHEY and CDR2 is SVGAGI in the germline V gene. The CDR3 is made up of 12 amino acids. CDR3 amino acids: CASTVRVNGYTF. In nucleotides, the CDR3 is TGTGCCAGCACCGTAAGGGTAAATGGCTACACCTTC.

The J gene is TRBJ2-1, the V gene TRBV4-1; a weak D match, TRBD2 (6 bases). This CDR3 contains 15 residues. Germline CDR1 is MGHRA and CDR2 is YSYEKL. With 0 bases removed from V and 8 bases from J, the gap between germline ends came to 14 bases. CDR3 sequence (DNA): TGCGCCAGCAGCCAAGATCTTATGCCTAGCGATGAGCAGTTCTTC. It codes for CASSQDLMPSDEQFF.

This clone was counted a few times. V usage is TRBV4-1 and J usage is TRBJ1-5, with 7 positions matching TRBD1. The germline gives CDR1 MGHRA, CDR2 YSYEKL. The CDR3 is made up of 16 amino acids. The trim removed 4 bases at V and 6 bases at J, leaving 12 bases unmatched. The CDR3 DNA sequence: TGCGCCAGCAGCCGGGAGAGGGAAGGGGGCCGTCAGCCCCAGCATTTT. The encoded protein is CASSREREGGRQPQHF.

The rearrangement uses TRBV28 and TRBJ2-7; D gene unclear. The CDR3 totals 12 residues. Germline CDR1 and CDR2: MDHEN and SYDVKM. V lost 4 bases and J 4 bases, leaving 8 bases between the germline ends. The CDR3 DNA follows: TGTGCCAGCAGTTACGTACCATACGAGCAGTACTTC. Protein product: CASSYVPYEQYF. Combining the CDR3 with reference TRBV28 and TRBJ2-7 gives the whole variable domain DVKVTQSSRYLVKRTGEKVFLECVQDMDHENMFWYRQDPGLGLRLIYFSYDVKMKEKGDIPEGYSVSREKKERFSLILESASTNQTSMYLCASSYVPYEQYFGPGTRLTVT.

This chain uses TRBV5-1 with TRBJ2-5, with 9 bases fitting TRBD1. J gave up 2 bases and V 4 bases, and 6 bases lay outside the gene matches. Germline CDR1 reads SGHRS; CDR2 reads YFSETQ. The CDR3 has 15 amino acids. The CDR3 reads CASSPRGQGQETQYF. The CDR3 nucleotides are TGCGCCAGCAGCCCTCGGGGACAGGGACAAGAGACCCAGTACTTC.

CDR3 protein: CASSARGLAGGANTGELFF. For the CDR3, the DNA is TGTGCCAGCAGTGCTCGGGGGCTAGCGGGAGGAGCGAACACCGGGGAGCTGTTTTTT. The V gene is TRBV9, the J gene TRBJ2-2; 11 nucleotides match TRBD2. Germline trimming cut 5 bases from V and 0 bases from J; bases unmatched to any gene: 12. This CDR3 comprises 19 residues. Per the germline V gene, CDR1 is SGDLS and CDR2 is YYNGEE.

The rearrangement joins TRBV2 to TRBJ1-4; D remains ambiguous. The V end was cut by 2 bases, the J end by 0 bases, with 7 bases between. The germline V gene encodes CDR1 SNHLY and CDR2 FYNNEI. The CDR3 has 15 residues. The DNA for the CDR3 is TGTGCCAGCAGTGAACTCGGGACAACTAATGAAAAACTGTTTTTT. This gives the protein CASSELGTTNEKLFF.